This T cell receptor beta chain originates from a study of cytomegalovirus exposure and HLA in healthy donors. Study at large: Falling in the Caucasian-associated ancestry cluster were less than 85% of 350 to 400 genotyped donors. Broader study findings: Earlier analysis yielded a pattern in which most TCR beta V segments were productive about 87% or about 30% of the time. What TCR beta sequences reportedly achieved was accurate prediction of HLA-A and HLA-B alleles in most subjects.

A single count supports this clone. Its specificity is unknown. The CDR3 totals 13 residues. V was cut by 3 bases and J by 3 bases, with 9 bases left in between. Germline V CDR1 and CDR2: MNHEY, SMNVEV (reference sequence). The PCR used 60 Vbeta and 13 Jbeta primers. Assay: immunoSEQ multiplex PCR; the TCRdb copy retains only in-frame clones and omits some. This repertoire shows 140,000 or so clones, around 90% found once; its top ten account for roughly 0.53%. The chain has TRBV27 and TRBJ2-7; no firm D call. This sequence was found in a woman between 40 and 55 years old in good health and CMV-seronegative. Sequencing was done on a sample of PBMCs. The CDR3: CASSFNGYYEQYF. The CDR3 DNA reads as TGTGCCAGCAGTTTTAACGGGTACTACGAGCAGTACTTC.